This is a list of T cell receptor beta chains from one sample in a study of type 1 regulatory T cells. What these receptors recognize is not known. TCRdb redid the calling of the reads with MiXCR, one entry per CDR3 protein. The repertoire holds 25,000 or so distinct CDR3 sequences, with about two thirds as singletons. Material for sequencing was cultured T cells, either the whole culture or a sorted T cell fraction (not recorded which). These receptors were taken from a human donor in good health. Each CDR3 is given with its conserved first and last residue. The order of the fields is V gene, D gene, J gene, clone size, CDR3 DNA, CDR3 protein. D genes are given only for firm matches. The size entry is marked missing in some rows and otherwise reads once, few, many or a size class.

TRBV6-2/TRBV6-3	.	TRBJ2-5	.	TGTGCCAGCAGTCGTGGACAGACGTGGGAAGAGACCCAGTACTTC	CASSRGQTWEETQYF
TRBV5-1	.	TRBJ1-1	.	TGCGCCAGCAGCCCGGGCGGGGGGCTTATTGAAGCTTTCTTT	CASSPGGGLIEAFF
TRBV20-1	.	TRBJ1-1	.	TGCAGTGCTAGGAACAGGGACTTTACTGAAGCTTTCTTT	CSARNRDFTEAFF
TRBV20-1	.	TRBJ2-5	.	TGCAGTGCTAGGGCCCAATGGGGGTTACCGAAGACCCAGTACTTC	CSARAQWGLPKTQYF
TRBV18	.	TRBJ1-1	.	TGTGCCAGCTCACAATCGGACGGGATAAGTGAAGCTTTCTTT	CASSQSDGISEAFF
TRBV6-2/TRBV6-3	TRBD1	TRBJ1-1	few	TGTGCCAGCAGCCAACAGGGGGTATTCACTGAAGCTTTCTTT	CASSQQGVFTEAFF
TRBV2	.	TRBJ2-1	.	TGTGCCAGCAGTGAGTTGCGGCTCTACAATGAGCAGTTCTTC	CASSELRLYNEQFF
TRBV19	.	TRBJ1-6	.	TGTGCCAGCAAACAGGGTTACGATTCACCCCTCCACTTT	CASKQGYDSPLHF
TRBV7-9	.	TRBJ1-1	.	TGTGCCAGCAGCTTAGCCGGCGCAGGTCTTGAAGCTTTCTTT	CASSLAGAGLEAFF
TRBV15	.	TRBJ1-1	few	TGTGCCACCATGCGGCAGTCTACCACAGTAGCTTTCTTT	CATMRQSTTVAFF
TRBV3-1	.	TRBJ2-5	few	TGTGCCAGCAGCCAAGGCAGGGCACAAGAGACCCAGTACTTC	CASSQGRAQETQYF
TRBV7-9	.	TRBJ1-1	.	TGTGCCAGCAGCGAAAGGGGATTGCGAGCTTTCTTT	CASSERGLRAFF
TRBV5-1	.	TRBJ1-1	once	TGCGCCAGCAGCTTGTTCGCCCGGTCCGGCCCCATGAACACTGAAGCTTTCTTT	CASSLFARSGPMNTEAFF
TRBV4-1	.	TRBJ1-4	.	TGCGCCAGCAGCCTTTGGGGAGGAAAACTGTTTTTT	CASSLWGGKLFF
TRBV6-6	TRBD1	TRBJ2-1	few	TGTGCCAGCAGTTGGGGACAGGGGGCGAATGAGCAGTTCTTC	CASSWGQGANEQFF
TRBV12-3/TRBV12-4	TRBD1	TRBJ2-3	.	TGTGCCAGCACACGGGACAGACTCACAGATACGCAGTATTTT	CASTRDRLTDTQYF
TRBV6-2/TRBV6-3	.	TRBJ2-7	.	TGTGCCAGCAGTTCAGCGCAGCCTCCGCTCGAGCAGTACTTC	CASSSAQPPLEQYF
TRBV11-2	.	TRBJ1-6	.	TGTGCCAGCAGCTTACGGGGGATAGCAAATAATTCACCCCTCCACTTT	CASSLRGIANNSPLHF
TRBV12-3/TRBV12-4	.	TRBJ1-3	.	TGTGCCAGCAGCCGGACAGGAAACACCATATATTTT	CASSRTGNTIYF
TRBV7-9	.	TRBJ2-7	.	TGTGCCAGCAGCTTATGGAGTGTCGGGGCCTACGAGCAGTACTTC	CASSLWSVGAYEQYF
TRBV5-1	.	TRBJ2-5	.	TGCGCCAGCAGCTATAACGGACATCCCAGATCGACCCAGTACTTC	CASSYNGHPRSTQYF
TRBV5-5	TRBD1	TRBJ2-2	.	TGTGCCAGCGGACAGGGGGGGTCCGGGGAGCTGTTTTTT	CASGQGGSGELFF
TRBV24-1	.	TRBJ2-1	once	TGTGCCACCAGTGATTTCGGCAGAGAAGCCTACAATGAGCAGTTCTTC	CATSDFGREAYNEQFF
TRBV5-1	TRBD1	TRBJ2-7	.	TGCGCCAGCAGCACGCCCGGGACAGGGTATGAGCAGTACTTC	CASSTPGTGYEQYF
TRBV5-1	.	TRBJ1-2	medium-sized	TGCGCCAGCAGCTTGGCGGAGCGGCAGGGGATTCCCTACTTC	CASSLAERQGIPYF
TRBV19	TRBD1	TRBJ1-2	.	TGTGCCAGTAGTCGCCGGGACAGGGGCAATGGCTACACCTTC	CASSRRDRGNGYTF
TRBV6-1	.	TRBJ1-4	.	TGTGCCAGCAGTGAAGTCGGGGCAACTAATGAAAAACTGTTTTTT	CASSEVGATNEKLFF
TRBV12-3/TRBV12-4	.	TRBJ2-3	.	TGTGCCAGCCGCTTTGGAGGTACAGATACGCAGTATTTT	CASRFGGTDTQYF
TRBV6-2/TRBV6-3	.	TRBJ1-1	.	TGTGCCAGCAGTTCCCGGGGCAGGCGAACTGAAGCTTTCTTT	CASSSRGRRTEAFF
TRBV12-3/TRBV12-4	TRBD2	TRBJ2-1	.	TGTGCCAGCAGCCTTACTAGCGGGGGGTATCGATTCTATGAGCAGTTCTTC	CASSLTSGGYRFYEQFF
TRBV2	TRBD2	TRBJ2-3	.	TGTGCCAGCAGTGAATATGGACTAGGGACAGATACGCAGTATTTT	CASSEYGLGTDTQYF
TRBV3-1	TRBD1	TRBJ2-3	.	TGTGCCAGCAGCCCCCGGGACAGGAAAACAGATACGCAGTATTTT	CASSPRDRKTDTQYF
TRBV12-3/TRBV12-4	TRBD1	TRBJ1-4	.	TGTGCCAGCAGTACAGGGGGCGTTGAAAAACTGTTTTTT	CASSTGGVEKLFF
TRBV5-1	.	TRBJ2-3	.	TGCGCCAGCAGCTCGTTGTCCGGGGTCGGGACAGATACGCAGTATTTT	CASSSLSGVGTDTQYF
TRBV7-8	.	TRBJ2-7	.	TGTGCCAGCAGCTTAGGACTGGGCGAGCAGTACTTC	CASSLGLGEQYF
TRBV5-1	TRBD2	TRBJ2-5	.	TGCGCCAGCAGCTTGATGGGGGGGACTCAAGAGACCCAGTACTTC	CASSLMGGTQETQYF
TRBV9	.	TRBJ2-5	.	TGTGCCAGCGAGGGGACCGAAGGGGACGAGACCCAGTACTTC	CASEGTEGDETQYF
TRBV7-9	.	TRBJ1-1	.	TGTGCCAGCAGCTTTCAGTACACTGAAGCTTTCTTT	CASSFQYTEAFF
TRBV9	.	TRBJ2-7	few	TGTGCCAGCAGCGTAGAGGTCCAGGGCTACGAGCAGTACTTC	CASSVEVQGYEQYF
TRBV3-1	.	TRBJ1-1	.	TGTGCCAGCAGCGGCCCCCAGGACACGGCTTTCTTT	CASSGPQDTAFF
TRBV18	TRBD1	TRBJ1-2	.	TGTGCCAGCTCACCGGGGGACAGGGACATGGATGGCTACACCTTC	CASSPGDRDMDGYTF
TRBV15	.	TRBJ1-5	.	TGTGCCACCAGCAGGGGGGCAGGGAACGGCAATCAGCCCCAGCATTTT	CATSRGAGNGNQPQHF
TRBV7-9	.	TRBJ2-7	.	TGTGCCAGCAGTTACGGCGAGGGCGAGCAGTACTTC	CASSYGEGEQYF
TRBV10-3	.	TRBJ1-3	.	TGTGCCATCAGTGGCAGCGGTGGAAACACCATATATTTT	CAISGSGGNTIYF
TRBV3-1	TRBD1	TRBJ2-1	once	TGTGCCAGCAGCCAAGGACAGGGTCTGGATGAGCAGTTCTTC	CASSQGQGLDEQFF
TRBV5-1	.	TRBJ2-2	once	TGCGCCAGCAGCTTTAACAGGGCCCAGGACACCGGGGAGCTGTTTTTT	CASSFNRAQDTGELFF